What follows are 14 T cell receptor beta chains derived from one specimen sequenced in a study of Graves' ophthalmopathy and Graves' hyperthyroidism. RNA served as the template for amplifying TCR beta CDR3 regions. The workflow started with a first-round RT-PCR run with HTBI primers and then moved on to a second-round multiplex PCR. A single record per CDR3 protein comes from TCRdb applying MiXCR to the multiplex PCR reads. The sample includes about 410,000 distinct CDR3 sequences, 15% to 20% of them seen just once. Source material: peripheral blood. The receptors originated from a woman between 18 and 29 years old with Graves' ophthalmopathy.

This clonotype was recorded at least ten times. The chain carries TRBV7-3 and TRBJ2-5; D gene uncertain. The ends were cut back, 1 base at V and 3 bases at J, with 6 bases in the middle. CDR1 is SGHTA, CDR2 FQGTGA, per germline. This CDR3 contains 13 residues. The CDR3 DNA reads TGTGCCAGCAGCTTAAGACCAGAAGAGACCCAGTACTTC. It codes for CASSLRPEETQYF. The entire variable domain, with the rest obtained from reference TRBV7-3 and TRBJ2-5, is as follows: GAGVSQTPSNKVTEKGKYVELRCDPISGHTALYWYRQSLGQGPEFLIYFQGTGAADDSGLPNDRFFAVRPEGSVSTLKIQRTERGDSAVYLCASSLRPEETQYFGPGTRLLVL.

Ten or more counts support this clonotype. The chain carries TRBV4-2 and TRBJ2-7; D remains unclear. The germline CDR1 and CDR2 sequences are LGHNA and YNFKEQ. Trimming removed 1 base from V and 3 bases from J, with 19 bases in between. The length of the CDR3 is 17 residues. As DNA, the CDR3 is TGTGCCAGCAGCCAAGGCTTAAGCCGCGCAACCAACTACGAGCAGTACTTC. It translates to CASSQGLSRATNYEQYF.

This clonotype was recorded at least ten times. The chain links TRBV12-3 or TRBV12-4 to TRBJ2-7; D perhaps matches TRBD2 (5 bases). Trimming shortened V by 2 bases and J by 4 bases, and 15 bases separated the two germline ends. The CDR3 length is 15 residues. The CDR3 protein is CASSLSSVGAYEQYF. As DNA, the CDR3 is TGTGCCAGCAGTTTAAGTAGCGTCGGTGCGTACGAGCAGTACTTC.

This clonotype was seen ten or more times. The V and J genes are TRBV3-1 and TRBJ2-7; D is possibly TRBD2 (5 bases). Germline CDR1 and CDR2: LGHDT and YNNKEL (reference sequence). This CDR3 contains 14 residues. The V end was cut by 2 bases, the J end by 2 bases, with 10 bases between. The CDR3 loop reads CASSQKTITYEQYF. In DNA, the CDR3 is TGTGCCAGCAGCCAAAAGACTATCACCTACGAGCAGTACTTC.

This clonotype was detected many times. J is TRBJ2-7 and V is TRBV19; 9 bases match TRBD2. Trimming cost V 4 bases and J 5 bases; bases outside gene matches: 12. Germline-derived CDR1 and CDR2 are LNHDA and SQIVND (reference sequence). CDR3 size: 16 residues. CDR3 in amino acids: CASSTASGIGFHEQYF. The CDR3 DNA reads as TGTGCCAGTAGTACGGCTAGCGGGATTGGTTTTCACGAGCAGTACTTC.

This clonotype was observed many times. The V call is TRBV2, the J call TRBJ1-1; TRBD1 is a possible D gene (6 bases). With 11 bases removed from V and 0 bases from J, the gap between germline ends came to 13 bases. This CDR3 contains 13 residues. Germline V CDR1 and CDR2: SNHLY, FYNNEI. The CDR3 reads CADGQPVNTEAFF. The CDR3 coding sequence is TGTGCCGATGGACAGCCTGTGAACACTGAAGCTTTCTTT.

V is TRBV24-1 and J is TRBJ1-2, with D perhaps matching TRBD1 (5 bases). Germline V lookup: CDR1 KGHDR, CDR2 SFDVKD. The V and J ends lost 3 bases and 5 bases respectively, with 9 bases between them. This CDR3 spans 13 amino acids. The CDR3 spells CATSDQGEYGYTF. For the CDR3, the DNA is TGTGCCACCAGTGATCAGGGAGAGTATGGCTACACCTTC.

This clonotype was picked up many times. The chain employs TRBV20-1 and TRBJ2-2, with 13 bases aligning to TRBD2. V gave up 2 bases and J gave up 5 bases; unmatched junction bases: 14. The CDR3 is 19 amino acids. CDR1 DFQATT and CDR2 SNEGSKA come from the germline V gene (reference sequence). This CDR3 reads CSARKRLLTTSGRTGELFF. The DNA of the CDR3 is TGCAGTGCTAGAAAGAGGCTCCTGACGACTAGCGGGAGGACCGGGGAGCTGTTTTTT.

This clonotype was seen many times. The gene calls are TRBV11-2 and TRBJ2-5, with D possibly called TRBD1 or TRBD2 (5 bases each). The CDR3 runs to 17 residues. Per germline, CDR1 SGHAT and CDR2 FQNNGV. Trimming took off 1 base at V and 0 bases at J, with 15 bases between the two ends. CDR3 amino acids: CASSLGGGRLNQETQYF. CDR3 coding DNA: TGTGCCAGCAGCTTAGGGGGCGGGCGGCTTAACCAAGAGACCCAGTACTTC.

This clonotype was seen ten or more times. The chain couples TRBV7-2 to TRBJ2-7, with unresolved D. The CDR3 contains 11 residues. Germline CDR1 and CDR2: SGHTA and FQGNSA. Trimming removed 7 bases at V and 4 bases at J, with 8 bases between. CDR3 in amino acids: CASKPRYEQYF. CDR3 sequence (DNA): TGTGCCAGCAAACCAAGGTACGAGCAGTACTTC.

This clonotype was recorded many times. The chain couples TRBV29-1 to TRBJ1-1; tentative D call: TRBD1 (5 bases). This CDR3 region has 13 residues. V was clipped by 6 bases and J by 5 bases, with 16 bases between them. The V gene's germline CDR1 is SQVTM and CDR2 ANQGSEA. In DNA form, the CDR3 reads TGCAGCGTGATGACAGTGAGCAGGACTGAAGCTTTCTTT. It codes for CSVMTVSRTEAFF. Full variable domain (rest looked up from reference TRBV29-1 and TRBJ1-1): SAVISQKPSRDICQRGTSLTIQCQVDSQVTMMFWYRQQPGQSLTLIATANQGSEATYESGFVIDKFPISRPNLTFSTLTVSNMSPEDSSIYLCSVMTVSRTEAFFGQGTRLTVV.

Ten or more counts support this clonotype. The genes are TRBV5-1 and TRBJ1-6; the match to TRBD1 covers 7 bases. Trimming cost V 0 bases and J 4 bases; bases outside gene matches: 1. Germline loops: CDR1 SGHRS, CDR2 YFSETQ. This CDR3 is built from 15 residues. CDR3 in DNA: TGCGCCAGCAGCTTGGTGGGACAGTATAATTCACCCCTCCACTTT. Its protein product is CASSLVGQYNSPLHF.

The V call is TRBV24-1, the J call TRBJ1-5, with 9 positions matching TRBD1. The germline gives CDR1 KGHDR, CDR2 SFDVKD. Trimming removed 7 bases from V and 9 bases from J; junction bases left unmatched: 6. The CDR3 length is 13 residues. The CDR3 DNA reads as TGTGCCACCAGCGGACAGGGGATGGTGCCCCAGCATTTT. Translating gives CATSGQGMVPQHF.

This clonotype appeared many times. The J gene is TRBJ1-5, the V gene TRBV7-9; D remains ambiguous. Per germline, CDR1 SEHNR and CDR2 FQNEAQ (reference sequence). CDR3 size: 13 residues. Trimming left V 1 base short and J 4 bases short, with 5 bases between. CDR3 sequence (DNA): TGTGCCAGCAGCTTAGAAGCGAATCAGCCCCAGCATTTT. As protein: CASSLEANQPQHF.